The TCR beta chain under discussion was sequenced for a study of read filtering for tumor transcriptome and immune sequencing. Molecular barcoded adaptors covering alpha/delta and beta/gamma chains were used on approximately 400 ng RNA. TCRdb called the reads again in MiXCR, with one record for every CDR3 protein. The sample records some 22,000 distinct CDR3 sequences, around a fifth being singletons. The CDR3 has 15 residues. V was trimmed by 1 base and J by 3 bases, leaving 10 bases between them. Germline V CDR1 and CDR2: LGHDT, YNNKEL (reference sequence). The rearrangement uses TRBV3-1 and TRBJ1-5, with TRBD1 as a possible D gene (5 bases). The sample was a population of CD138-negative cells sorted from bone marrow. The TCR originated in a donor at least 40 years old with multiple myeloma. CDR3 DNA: TGTGCCAGCAGCCAAGGCGACAGAACCAATCAGCCCCAGCATTTT. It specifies CASSQGDRTNQPQHF. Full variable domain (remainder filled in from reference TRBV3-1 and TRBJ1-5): DTAVSQTPKYLVTQMGNDKSIKCEQNLGHDTMYWYKQDSKKFLKIMFSYNNKELIINETVPNRFSPKSPDKAHLNLHINSLELGDSAVYFCASSQGDRTNQPQHFGDGTRLSIL.